This TCR beta chain originates from a study of T cell repertoires in cytomegalovirus infection. Study-level results: The response measured ex vivo was dominated by TCR beta clonotypes (HLA-C-restricted and CMV-specific).

This clonotype came up a few times. Its specificity is not known. This CDR3 contains 15 residues. Germline-derived CDR1 and CDR2 are MGHDK and SYGVNS. V trimming: 4 bases; J trimming: 6 bases; junction bases outside the gene matches: 6. TCRdb passed the reads through MiXCR, listing each CDR3 protein once. The sample has about 160,000 distinct CDR3 sequences; 17% are singletons. This chain links TRBV25-1 with TRBJ2-2; 9 bases fit TRBD2. The clonotype originates from a human donor in good health (CMV status not recorded). Some clones in this sample may be carry-over from other donors' samples. The sequenced sample was CD8+ T cells from PBMCs. Here the CDR3 DNA reads TGTGCCAGCAGTGGGGGGACTAGCAGGGCCGGGGAGCTGTTTTTT. Protein sequence: CASSGGTSRAGELFF.